This TCR beta chain is drawn from a study of cytomegalovirus exposure and HLA in healthy donors. This clone was observed a handful of times. Vbeta (60) and Jbeta (13) primers were used in the PCR. Assay: immunoSEQ multiplex PCR; the TCRdb copy retains only in-frame clones and omits some. The table has approximately 100,000 clones, roughly two thirds seen once. The CDR3 has 15 residues. The trim removed 7 bases at V and 5 bases at J, leaving 11 bases unmatched. Germline loops: CDR1 MNHNY, CDR2 SVGAGI (reference sequence). The origin of this receptor is a man aged 35 to 55 in good health and CMV-seronegative. Sequencing was done on a sample of PBMCs. The rearrangement uses TRBV6-6 and TRBJ1-1; 9 positions match TRBD1. For the CDR3, the DNA is TGTGCCAGCACCTTAAACAGGGGGCTGGTGACTGAAGCTTTCTTT. Translation: CASTLNRGLVTEAFF.